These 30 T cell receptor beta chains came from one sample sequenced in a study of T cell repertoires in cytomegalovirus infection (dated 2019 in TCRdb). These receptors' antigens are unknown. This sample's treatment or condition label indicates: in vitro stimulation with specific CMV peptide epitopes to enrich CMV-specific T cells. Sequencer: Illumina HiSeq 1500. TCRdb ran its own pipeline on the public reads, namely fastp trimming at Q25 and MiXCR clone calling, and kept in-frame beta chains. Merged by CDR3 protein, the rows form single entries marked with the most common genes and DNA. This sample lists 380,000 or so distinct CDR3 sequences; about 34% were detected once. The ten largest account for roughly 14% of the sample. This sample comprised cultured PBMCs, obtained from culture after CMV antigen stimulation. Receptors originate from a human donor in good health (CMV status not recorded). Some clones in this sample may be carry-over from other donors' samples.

CDR3 region: CASSLGLVSDTQYF. The CDR3 DNA follows: TGTGCCAGCAGCCTGGGACTAGTTTCGGATACGCAGTATTTT. The chain is built from TRBV14 and TRBJ2-3; the match to TRBD2 covers 8 bases. Germline V gene lookup returns CDR1 SGHDN and CDR2 FVKESK. The V segment lost 4 bases and the J segment 6 bases; nucleotides outside the gene matches: 6. The CDR3 loop spans 14 amino acids.

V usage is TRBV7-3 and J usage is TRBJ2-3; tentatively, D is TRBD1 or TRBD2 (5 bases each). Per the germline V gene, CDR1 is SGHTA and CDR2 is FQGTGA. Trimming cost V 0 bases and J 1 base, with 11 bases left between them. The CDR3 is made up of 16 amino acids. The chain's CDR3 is CASSLTGTQRTDTQYF. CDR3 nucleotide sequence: TGTGCCAGCAGCTTAACTGGGACCCAACGCACAGATACGCAGTATTTT.

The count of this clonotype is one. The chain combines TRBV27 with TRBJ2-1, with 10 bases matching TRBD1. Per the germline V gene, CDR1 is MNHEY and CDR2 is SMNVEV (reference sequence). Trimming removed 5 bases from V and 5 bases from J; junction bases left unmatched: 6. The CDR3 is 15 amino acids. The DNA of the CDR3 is TGTGCCAGCAGTCGCTGGACAGGGGGGAACAATGAGCAGTTCTTC. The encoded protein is CASSRWTGGNNEQFF.

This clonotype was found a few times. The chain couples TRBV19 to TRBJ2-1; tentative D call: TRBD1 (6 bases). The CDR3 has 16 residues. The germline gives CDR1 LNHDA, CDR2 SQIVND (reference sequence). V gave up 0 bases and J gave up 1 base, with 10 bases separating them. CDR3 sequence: CASSIDPRGSYNEQFF. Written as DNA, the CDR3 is TGTGCCAGTAGTATAGATCCCAGGGGATCCTACAATGAGCAGTTCTTC.

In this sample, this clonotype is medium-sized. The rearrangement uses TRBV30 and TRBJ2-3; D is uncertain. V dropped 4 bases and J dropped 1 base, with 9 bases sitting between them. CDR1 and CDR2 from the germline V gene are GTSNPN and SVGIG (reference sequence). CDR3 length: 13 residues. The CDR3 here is CAWNLVGTDTQYF. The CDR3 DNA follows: TGTGCCTGGAACCTCGTAGGCACAGATACGCAGTATTTT.

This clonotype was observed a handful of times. CDR3 sequence reads: CATLNTGLQQFF. CDR3 in DNA: TGTGCCACCTTAAATACAGGGTTGCAGCAGTTCTTC. The rearrangement links TRBV24-1 to TRBJ2-1, with D possibly being TRBD1 (6 bases). The V gene lost 9 bases and the J gene lost 11 bases, with 16 bases spanning the gap. The CDR3 is made up of 12 amino acids. Germline assignment: CDR1 KGHDR and CDR2 SFDVKD.

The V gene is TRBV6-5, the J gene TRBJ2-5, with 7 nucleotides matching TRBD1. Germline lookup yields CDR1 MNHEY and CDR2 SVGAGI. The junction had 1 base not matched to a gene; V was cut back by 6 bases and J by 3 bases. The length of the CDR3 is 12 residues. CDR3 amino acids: CASSGTEETQYF. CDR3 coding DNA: TGTGCCAGCAGCGGGACAGAAGAGACCCAGTACTTC.

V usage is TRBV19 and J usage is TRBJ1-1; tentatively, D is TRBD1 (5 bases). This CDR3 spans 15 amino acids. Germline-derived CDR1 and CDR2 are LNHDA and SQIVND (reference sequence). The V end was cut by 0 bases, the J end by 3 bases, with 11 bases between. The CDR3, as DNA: TGTGCCAGTAGTATAGATCATGTGACAGACACTGAAGCTTTCTTT. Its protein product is CASSIDHVTDTEAFF.

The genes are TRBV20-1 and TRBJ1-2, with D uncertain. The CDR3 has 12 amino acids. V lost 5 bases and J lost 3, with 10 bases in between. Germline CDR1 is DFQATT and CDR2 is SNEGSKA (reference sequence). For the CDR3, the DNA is TGCAGTGCTGGGCTGGAGGACTATGGCTACACCTTC. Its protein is CSAGLEDYGYTF.

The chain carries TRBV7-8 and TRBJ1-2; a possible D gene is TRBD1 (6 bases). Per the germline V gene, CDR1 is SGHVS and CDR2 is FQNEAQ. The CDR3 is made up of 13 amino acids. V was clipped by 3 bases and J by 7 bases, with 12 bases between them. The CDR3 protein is CASSLNYRAGYTF. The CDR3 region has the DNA TGTGCCAGCAGCTTGAACTACAGGGCTGGCTACACCTTC.

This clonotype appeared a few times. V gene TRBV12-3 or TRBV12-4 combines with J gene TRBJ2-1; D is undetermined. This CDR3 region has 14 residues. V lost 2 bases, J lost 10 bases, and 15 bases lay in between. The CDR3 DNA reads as TGTGCCAGCAGTTTAATGGACGGCCTGGGAGAGCAGTTCTTC. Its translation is CASSLMDGLGEQFF.

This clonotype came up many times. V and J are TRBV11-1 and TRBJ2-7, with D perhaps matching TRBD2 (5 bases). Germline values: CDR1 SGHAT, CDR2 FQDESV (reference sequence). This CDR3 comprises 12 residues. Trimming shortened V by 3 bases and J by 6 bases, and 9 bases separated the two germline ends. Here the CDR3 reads CASSLDGVEQYF. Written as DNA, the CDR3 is TGTGCCAGCAGCTTGGACGGGGTCGAGCAGTACTTC.

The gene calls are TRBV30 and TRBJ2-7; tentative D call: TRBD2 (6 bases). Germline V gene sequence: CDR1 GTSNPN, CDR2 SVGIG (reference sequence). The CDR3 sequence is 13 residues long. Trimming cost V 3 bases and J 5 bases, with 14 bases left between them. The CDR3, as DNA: TGTGCCTGGAGCGGAGGGAGAAAGGACGAGCAGTACTTC. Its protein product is CAWSGGRKDEQYF.

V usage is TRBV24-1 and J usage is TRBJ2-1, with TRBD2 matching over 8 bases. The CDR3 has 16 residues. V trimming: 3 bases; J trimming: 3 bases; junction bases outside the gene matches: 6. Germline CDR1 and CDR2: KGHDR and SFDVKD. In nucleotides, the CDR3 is TGTGCCACCAGTGATGAAGGGACTAGGGACTACAATGAGCAGTTCTTC. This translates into CATSDEGTRDYNEQFF.

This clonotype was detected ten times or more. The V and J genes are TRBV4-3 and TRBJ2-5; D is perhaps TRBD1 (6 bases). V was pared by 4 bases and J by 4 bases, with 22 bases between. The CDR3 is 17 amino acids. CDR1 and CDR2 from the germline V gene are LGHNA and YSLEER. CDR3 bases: TGCGCCAGCAGCCGCGCTACGAACCAGGGGACGGGAGAGACCCAGTACTTC. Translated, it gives CASSRATNQGTGETQYF.

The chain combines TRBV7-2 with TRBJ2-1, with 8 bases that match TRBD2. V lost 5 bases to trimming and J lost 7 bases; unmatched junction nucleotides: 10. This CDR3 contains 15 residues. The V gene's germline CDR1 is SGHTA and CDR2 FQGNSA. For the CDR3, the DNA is TGTGCCAGCAGCCCGCGACTAGCGCGAGGAAATGAGCAGTTCTTC. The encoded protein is CASSPRLARGNEQFF.

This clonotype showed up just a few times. The CDR3, as DNA: TGTGCCAGCAGAAGTCTAGGACTAGGAGGGGAGACCCAGTACTTC. This translates into CASRSLGLGGETQYF. The V call is TRBV27, the J call TRBJ2-5; 7 bases align to TRBD2. Germline V gene data show CDR1 as MNHEY and CDR2 as SMNVEV (reference sequence). The V gene end was trimmed by 6 bases and the J gene end by 5 bases; junction bases not matched to a gene: 12. The CDR3 is 15 residues long.

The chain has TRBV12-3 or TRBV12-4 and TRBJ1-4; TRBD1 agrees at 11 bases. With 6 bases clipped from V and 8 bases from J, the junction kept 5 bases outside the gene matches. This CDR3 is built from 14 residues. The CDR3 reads CASRTGTGGEKLFF. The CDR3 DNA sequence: TGTGCCAGCAGAACCGGGACAGGGGGAGAAAAACTGTTTTTT.

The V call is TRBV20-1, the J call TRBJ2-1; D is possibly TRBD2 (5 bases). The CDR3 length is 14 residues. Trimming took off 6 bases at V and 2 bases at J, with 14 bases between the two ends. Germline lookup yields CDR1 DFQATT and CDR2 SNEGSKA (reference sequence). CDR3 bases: TGCAGTGCAGCGGCTCAGACACCCTACAATGAGCAGTTCTTC. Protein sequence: CSAAAQTPYNEQFF.

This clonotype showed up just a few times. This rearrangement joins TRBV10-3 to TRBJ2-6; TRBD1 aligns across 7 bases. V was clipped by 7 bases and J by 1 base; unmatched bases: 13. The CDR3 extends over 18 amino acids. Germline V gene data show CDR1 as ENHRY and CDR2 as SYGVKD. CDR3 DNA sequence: TGTGCCATCAATGCCAACAGGGGTCCCGCTTCTGGGGCCAACGTCCTGACTTTC. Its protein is CAINANRGPASGANVLTF.

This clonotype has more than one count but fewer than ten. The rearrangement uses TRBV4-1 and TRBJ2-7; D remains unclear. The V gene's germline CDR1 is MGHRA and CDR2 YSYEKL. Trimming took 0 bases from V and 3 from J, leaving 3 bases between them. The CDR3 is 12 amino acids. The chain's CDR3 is CASSQDVYEQYF. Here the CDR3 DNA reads TGCGCCAGCAGCCAAGATGTCTACGAGCAGTACTTC.

The CDR3 loop is CSARGRGSNYGYTF. In DNA form, the CDR3 reads TGCAGTGCTAGAGGGAGGGGGAGTAACTATGGCTACACCTTC. J is TRBJ1-2 and V is TRBV20-1, with D possibly matching TRBD1 (6 bases). Trimming left V 1 base short and J 1 base short, with 10 bases between. The CDR3 contains 14 residues. Germline CDR1 DFQATT, CDR2 SNEGSKA (reference sequence).

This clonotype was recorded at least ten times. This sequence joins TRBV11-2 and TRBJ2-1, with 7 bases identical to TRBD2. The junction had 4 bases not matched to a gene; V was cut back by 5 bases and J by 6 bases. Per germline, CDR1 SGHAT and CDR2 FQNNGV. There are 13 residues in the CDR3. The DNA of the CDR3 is TGTGCCAGCAGCCCCGGACTAGTCAATGAGCAGTTCTTC. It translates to CASSPGLVNEQFF.

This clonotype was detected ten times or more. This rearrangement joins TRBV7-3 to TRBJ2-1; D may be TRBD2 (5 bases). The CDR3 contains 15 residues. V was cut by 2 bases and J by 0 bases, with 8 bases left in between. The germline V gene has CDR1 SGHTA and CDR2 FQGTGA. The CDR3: CASSLEGLSYNEQFF. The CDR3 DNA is TGTGCCAGCAGCTTAGAGGGCCTCTCCTACAATGAGCAGTTCTTC.

Here the CDR3 reads CASSPLGQVSEQFF. The CDR3 nucleotides read TGTGCCAGCAGTCCGCTCGGACAGGTCAGTGAGCAGTTCTTC. J is TRBJ2-1 and V is TRBV28; TRBD1 aligns across 7 bases. The V gene's germline CDR1 is MDHEN and CDR2 SYDVKM. Germline trimming cut 5 bases from V and 9 bases from J; bases unmatched to any gene: 10. The CDR3 spans 14 residues.

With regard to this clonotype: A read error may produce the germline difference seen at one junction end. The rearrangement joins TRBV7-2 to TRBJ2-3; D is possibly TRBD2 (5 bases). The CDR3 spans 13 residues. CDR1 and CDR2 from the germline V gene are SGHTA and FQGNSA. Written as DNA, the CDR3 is TGTGCCAGCAGCTTAGCGCTGGTAGCGAGCGAATCTTTT. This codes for CASSLALVASESF. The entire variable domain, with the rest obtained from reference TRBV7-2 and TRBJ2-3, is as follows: GAGVSQSPSNKVTEKGKDVELRCDPISGHTALYWYRQSLGQGLEFLIYFQGNSAPDKSGLPSDRFSAERTGGSVSTLTIQRTQQEDSAVYLCASSLALVASESFGPGTRLTVL.

In DNA, the CDR3 is TGTGCCTCAGTACAACAGCCTCAAGAGACCCAGTACTTC. The encoded protein is CASVQQPQETQYF. The chain joins TRBV12-3 or TRBV12-4 to TRBJ2-5; D is undetermined. There are 13 residues in the CDR3. Trimming removed 11 bases from V and 2 bases from J, with 15 bases in between.

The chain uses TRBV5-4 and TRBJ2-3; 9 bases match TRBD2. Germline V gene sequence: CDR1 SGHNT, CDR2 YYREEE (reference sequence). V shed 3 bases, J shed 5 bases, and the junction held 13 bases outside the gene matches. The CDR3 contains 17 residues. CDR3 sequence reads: CASSSPGLAGLGDTQYF. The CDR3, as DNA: TGTGCCAGCAGCTCCCCGGGACTAGCTGGCTTAGGAGATACGCAGTATTTT.

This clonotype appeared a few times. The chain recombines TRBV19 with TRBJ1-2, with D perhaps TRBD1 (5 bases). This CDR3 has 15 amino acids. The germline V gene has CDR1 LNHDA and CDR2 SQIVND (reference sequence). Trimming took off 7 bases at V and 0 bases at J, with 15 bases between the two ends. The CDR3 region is CASTMHQGANYGYTF. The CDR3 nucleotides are TGTGCCAGTACCATGCATCAGGGAGCTAACTATGGCTACACCTTC. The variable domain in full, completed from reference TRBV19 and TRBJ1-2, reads DGGITQSPKYLFRKEGQNVTLSCEQNLNHDAMYWYRQDPGQGLRLIYYSQIVNDFQKGDIAEGYSVSREKKESFPLTVTSAQKNPTAFYLCASTMHQGANYGYTFGSGTRLTVV.

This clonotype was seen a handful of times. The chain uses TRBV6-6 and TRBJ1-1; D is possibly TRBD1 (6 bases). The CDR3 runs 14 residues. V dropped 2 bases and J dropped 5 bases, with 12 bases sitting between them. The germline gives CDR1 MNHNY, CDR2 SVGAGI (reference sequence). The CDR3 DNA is TGTGCCAGCAGTTACCGTGCAGGGGAAACTGAAGCTTTCTTT. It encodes CASSYRAGETEAFF.